This passage covers 26 T cell receptor beta chains from one sample sequenced in a study of T cells in Graves' hyperthyroidism and ophthalmopathy. Amplification of TCR beta CDR3 regions used RNA as the template. The primer set for the first-round RT-PCR of the TCR CDR3 was HTBI. MiXCR was run by TCRdb on the multiplex PCR reads, yielding one entry per CDR3 protein. Here the sample spans 400,000 or so distinct CDR3 sequences, more than 13% being singletons. Sample: blood. These receptors were collected from a man in his fifties or sixties with Graves' ophthalmopathy.

Concerning this clonotype: One end of the junction varies from germline; a read error may be responsible. The chain carries TRBV2 and TRBJ1-1; D is unclear. From germline, CDR1 is SNHLY and CDR2 FYNNEI. The CDR3 contains 12 residues. CDR3 in amino acids: CASRWENAEAFF. The CDR3 nucleotides read TGTGCCAGCAGATGGGAGAACGCTGAAGCCTTCTTT. The whole variable domain, remainder taken from reference TRBV2 and TRBJ1-1, is EPEVTQTPSHQVTQMGQEVILRCVPISNHLYFYWYRQILGQKVEFLVSFYNNEISEKSEIFDDQFSVERPDGSNFTLKIRSTKLEDSAMYFCASRWENAEAFFGQGTRLTVV.

The sample holds many counts of this clonotype. The V call is TRBV19, the J call TRBJ2-7; the match to TRBD1 covers 11 bases. Germline V CDR1 and CDR2: LNHDA, SQIVND (reference sequence). V shed 5 bases and J 3 bases; nucleotides not matched to a gene: 6. This CDR3 is built from 15 residues. This CDR3 reads CASSPRGTGGYEQYF. The CDR3, as DNA: TGTGCCAGTAGTCCCCGTGGGACAGGGGGCTACGAGCAGTACTTC.

On this clonotype: A much larger clonotype is one base distant, so this may be a read error. The gene calls are TRBV18 and TRBJ2-7; 11 bases map to TRBD2. Germline lookup yields CDR1 KGHSH and CDR2 LQKENI. The CDR3 contains 15 residues. CDR3 nucleotides: TGTGCCAGCTCAGCCGGGACTAGCGGAGTTTACGGGCAGTACTTC. As protein: CASSAGTSGVYGQYF.

In the case of this clonotype: A read error is possible here, since a much larger clone lies one base away. The V gene is TRBV20-1, the J gene TRBJ2-1; 12 nucleotides align to TRBD2. This CDR3 spans 16 amino acids. Unmatched junction bases numbered 17, after V lost 5 bases and J lost 12 bases. The germline gives CDR1 DFQATT, CDR2 SNEGSKA (reference sequence). CDR3 amino acids: CSAGVATSGRPSRQFF. The DNA for the CDR3 is TGCAGTGCTGGAGTCGCGACTAGCGGGAGACCCTCTCGGCAGTTCTTC.

At least ten counts were recorded for this clonotype. The V gene is TRBV5-1, the J gene TRBJ2-7; TRBD2 matches 9 bases. CDR3 length: 16 amino acids. Trimming removed 4 bases from V and 0 bases from J; junction bases left unmatched: 8. Per the germline V gene, CDR1 is SGHRS and CDR2 is YFSETQ. CDR3 coding DNA: TGCGCCAGCAGCCCTAGGGGGCGGGAGGGCTCCTACGAGCAGTACTTC. Protein product: CASSPRGREGSYEQYF.

This clonotype was seen many times. V usage is TRBV5-1 and J usage is TRBJ2-3; TRBD1 agrees at 9 bases. J was trimmed by 5 bases and V by 4 bases; bases with no gene match: 11. Per germline, CDR1 SGHRS and CDR2 YFSETQ. CDR3 length: 16 amino acids. This CDR3 reads CASSPSGTGTGDTQYF. In nucleotides, the CDR3 is TGCGCCAGCAGCCCTTCCGGGACAGGGACAGGAGATACGCAGTATTTT.

The V call is TRBV4-1, the J call TRBJ2-1, with D uncertain. The germline gives CDR1 MGHRA, CDR2 YSYEKL. V was cut by 1 base and J by 10 bases, with 20 bases left in between. The CDR3 covers 16 residues. The CDR3 is CASSQGSLNQPYEQFF. The CDR3 region has the DNA TGCGCCAGCAGCCAAGGATCACTAAACCAGCCTTACGAGCAGTTCTTC.

To note about this clonotype: The junction departs from germline at one end; a sequencing error may be responsible. The chain carries TRBV7-2 and TRBJ2-3; tentatively, D is TRBD2 (7 bases). This CDR3 is built from 17 residues. Germline CDR1 and CDR2: SGHTA and FQGNSA. The CDR3 region has the DNA TGTGCCAGCAGCTTAGGCGGGGGTAGGGGGTACACAGATACGCGGTATTTT. As protein: CASSLGGGRGYTDTRYF.

There are many counts of this clonotype. This chain uses TRBV20-1 with TRBJ2-1; TRBD2 agrees at 8 bases. Germline V gene data show CDR1 as DFQATT and CDR2 as SNEGSKA (reference sequence). The CDR3 spans 14 residues. V lost 1 base to trimming and J lost 1 base; unmatched junction nucleotides: 0. DNA of the CDR3: TGCAGTGCTAGAGCGGGAGGGTCCTACAATGAGCAGTTCTTC. Translating gives CSARAGGSYNEQFF.

This clonotype has at least ten counts. The V and J genes are TRBV5-1 and TRBJ2-3, with 9 bases identical to TRBD2. The CDR3 runs to 14 residues. Germline assignment: CDR1 SGHRS and CDR2 YFSETQ. V was pared by 0 bases and J by 5 bases, with 1 base of the junction left unmatched. The CDR3 DNA reads as TGCGCCAGCAGCTTGGGACTAGCGGTAGATACGCAGTATTTT. This gives the protein CASSLGLAVDTQYF.

This clonotype turned up a few times. The chain uses TRBV29-1 and TRBJ2-5, with 7 bases that match TRBD1. With V trimmed by 8 bases and J by 5 bases, 8 bases remained unmatched. Germline CDR1 is SQVTM and CDR2 is ANQGSEA. The CDR3 is made up of 12 amino acids. DNA for the CDR3: TGCAGCATCCGGGACAGAGAGGAGACCCAGTACTTC. Protein product: CSIRDREETQYF.

The sample holds one count of this clonotype. Its ends do not fully match the called genes, so a read error is possible. The V and J genes are TRBV20-1 and TRBJ2-5; D unclear. CDR1 and CDR2 (germline): DFQATT, SNEGSKA (reference sequence). The CDR3 sequence is 13 residues long. The CDR3: CSAPGRAEETQCF. The CDR3 nucleotides read TGCAGTGCCCCAGGAAGGGCGGAAGAGACCCAGTGCTTC.

This clonotype was recorded many times. The gene calls are TRBV11-3 and TRBJ2-1; tentatively, D is TRBD1 or TRBD2 (5 bases each). Trimming stripped 4 bases from V and 7 bases from J, with 14 bases between. Germline lookup yields CDR1 SGHNT and CDR2 YENEEA. The length of the CDR3 is 14 residues. The CDR3 reads CASSSRHGTNEQFF. For the CDR3, the DNA is TGTGCCAGCAGCTCCCGGCACGGGACGAATGAGCAGTTCTTC.

This clonotype has a handful of counts. The J gene is TRBJ1-2, the V gene TRBV6-1; D may be TRBD1 (5 bases). CDR3 length equals 13 residues. V was trimmed by 3 bases and J by 5 bases, leaving 10 bases between them. The germline V gene has CDR1 MNHNS and CDR2 SASEGT. Here the CDR3 DNA reads TGTGCCAGCAGTGAGGACGGGGCGTATGGCTACACCTTC. It translates to CASSEDGAYGYTF.

The chain couples TRBV10-2 to TRBJ2-7; D is unclear. The CDR3 consists of 14 residues. Germline V gene sequence: CDR1 WSHSY, CDR2 SAAADI. Trimming took 7 bases from V and 2 from J, leaving 15 bases between them. The CDR3 loop reads CASKVLQSTYEQYF. The CDR3 DNA reads TGCGCCAGCAAAGTTTTGCAGAGCACCTACGAGCAGTACTTC.

This clonotype was detected ten times or more. The genes are TRBV7-9 and TRBJ2-1; 12 positions match TRBD1. In germline, CDR1 is SEHNR, CDR2 FQNEAQ (reference sequence). Germline trimming cut 4 bases from V and 8 bases from J; bases unmatched to any gene: 12. There are 17 residues in the CDR3. In DNA form, the CDR3 reads TGTGCCAGCAGCTCGCAGGCTAGGGACAGGGGGCGCGATGAGCAGTTCTTC. It yields the protein CASSSQARDRGRDEQFF.

On this clonotype itself: A read error is likely, as this CDR3 ends without the conserved phenylalanine or tryptophan. This chain connects TRBV28 to TRBJ2-5, with 8 bases that match TRBD1. This CDR3 contains 15 residues. Germline V gene lookup returns CDR1 MDHEN and CDR2 SYDVKM. Losses at the gene ends were 4 bases for V and 5 bases for J; bases not matched to a gene: 9. For the CDR3, the DNA is TGTGCCAGCAGTTCGCCTCCAGGGGGCTCGGAGACCCAGTACTCC. Encoded protein: CASSSPPGGSETQYS.

Many counts were recorded for this clonotype. The rearrangement joins TRBV20-1 to TRBJ2-1, with D uncertain. Deletions cut 6 bases from V and 3 bases from J, with 12 bases between. CDR1 is DFQATT, CDR2 SNEGSKA, per germline (reference sequence). There are 13 residues in the CDR3. CDR3 sequence: CSARPLIYNEQFF. CDR3 DNA sequence: TGCAGTGCCCGGCCCTTGATCTACAATGAGCAGTTCTTC.

V is TRBV29-1 and J is TRBJ1-1; D gene unclear. The CDR3 extends over 13 amino acids. V lost 3 bases to trimming and J lost 4 bases, with 12 bases between them. CDR1 is SQVTM, CDR2 ANQGSEA, per germline. CDR3 in DNA: TGCAGCGTTGATAGAGAAATGAGCACTGAAGCTTTCTTT. This encodes CSVDREMSTEAFF.

At least ten counts were recorded for this clonotype. The chain employs TRBV3-1 and TRBJ2-3; D unclear. The germline gives CDR1 LGHDT, CDR2 YNNKEL (reference sequence). V was shortened by 0 bases and J by 1 base, with 14 bases between the two germline ends. CDR3 length equals 17 residues. The CDR3 loop reads CASSQERRVEGTDTQYF. The CDR3 DNA reads as TGTGCCAGCAGCCAAGAACGTCGGGTTGAGGGCACAGATACGCAGTATTTT.

The sample holds many counts of this clonotype. This chain uses TRBV20-1 with TRBJ2-7; TRBD2 aligns across 8 bases. Germline V gene sequence: CDR1 DFQATT, CDR2 SNEGSKA (reference sequence). The CDR3 sequence is 13 residues long. Trimming removed 1 base from V and 5 bases from J; junction bases left unmatched: 4. CDR3 region: CSARVGGADEQYF. The CDR3 DNA is TGCAGTGCTAGAGTCGGGGGGGCGGACGAGCAGTACTTC.

This clonotype was picked up a small number of times. This chain uses TRBV28 with TRBJ2-1, with 7 bases identical to TRBD2. This CDR3 is 16 amino acids long. Germline V gene data show CDR1 as MDHEN and CDR2 as SYDVKM. The V segment lost 5 bases and the J segment 9 bases; nucleotides outside the gene matches: 16. The CDR3 DNA reads TGTGCCAGCAGTGGGGGGGTGGGAGGGCCTCTCCCTGAGCAGTTCTTC. This gives the protein CASSGGVGGPLPEQFF.

The chain has TRBV3-1 and TRBJ1-5; 7 nucleotides match TRBD1. Trimming at V came to 4 bases and at J to 7 bases, leaving 7 bases not matched to a gene. There are 14 residues in the CDR3. The germline V gene has CDR1 LGHDT and CDR2 YNNKEL (reference sequence). The chain's CDR3 is CASSLGQERQPQHF. The CDR3 DNA reads as TGTGCCAGCAGCCTAGGACAGGAAAGGCAGCCCCAGCATTTT.

This clonotype was seen many times. The chain has TRBV6-1 and TRBJ1-5; maybe TRBD1 (5 bases). V lost 5 bases to trimming and J lost 6 bases, with 17 bases between them. This CDR3 has 15 residues. Germline CDR1 is MNHNS and CDR2 is SASEGT. This CDR3 is CASSPGAGSAQPQHF. CDR3 sequence (DNA): TGTGCCAGCAGTCCCGGGGCGGGTTCGGCTCAGCCCCAGCATTTT.

This clonotype was detected many times. The chain recombines TRBV28 with TRBJ2-1; 10 bases line up with TRBD2. V shed 1 base and J 7 bases; nucleotides not matched to a gene: 10. Germline assignment: CDR1 MDHEN and CDR2 SYDVKM. The CDR3 is 17 amino acids. The CDR3 nucleotides are TGTGCCAGCAGTTTATCCGCTAGCGGGAGAGATCGTAATGAGCAGTTCTTC. The encoded protein is CASSLSASGRDRNEQFF. Looking up the rest from reference TRBV28 and TRBJ2-1 gives the full variable domain: DVKVTQSSRYLVKRTGEKVFLECVQDMDHENMFWYRQDPGLGLRLIYFSYDVKMKEKGDIPEGYSVSREKKERFSLILESASTNQTSMYLCASSLSASGRDRNEQFFGPGTRLTVL.

The chain couples TRBV19 to TRBJ1-4; a possible D gene is TRBD1 (6 bases). The CDR3 is made up of 17 amino acids. Germline-derived CDR1 and CDR2 are LNHDA and SQIVND (reference sequence). Trimming shortened V by 3 bases and J by 8 bases, and 22 bases separated the two germline ends. The CDR3 bases are TGTGCCAGTAGTATGGGGAGGGGGACCCGCGGATCGGAAAAACTGTTTTTT. It encodes CASSMGRGTRGSEKLFF.